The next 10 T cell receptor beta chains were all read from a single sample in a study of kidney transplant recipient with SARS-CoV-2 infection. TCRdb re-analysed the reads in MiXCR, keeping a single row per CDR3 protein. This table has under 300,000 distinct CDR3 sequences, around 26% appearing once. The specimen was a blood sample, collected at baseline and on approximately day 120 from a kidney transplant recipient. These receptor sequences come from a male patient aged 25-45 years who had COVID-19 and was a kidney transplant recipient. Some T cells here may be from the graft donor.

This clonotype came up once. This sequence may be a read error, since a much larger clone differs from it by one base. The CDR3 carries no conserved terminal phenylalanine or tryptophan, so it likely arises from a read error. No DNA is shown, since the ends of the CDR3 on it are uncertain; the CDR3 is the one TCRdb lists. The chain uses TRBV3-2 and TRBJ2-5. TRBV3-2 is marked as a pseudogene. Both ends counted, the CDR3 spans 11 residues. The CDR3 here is CASSQTETQYL.

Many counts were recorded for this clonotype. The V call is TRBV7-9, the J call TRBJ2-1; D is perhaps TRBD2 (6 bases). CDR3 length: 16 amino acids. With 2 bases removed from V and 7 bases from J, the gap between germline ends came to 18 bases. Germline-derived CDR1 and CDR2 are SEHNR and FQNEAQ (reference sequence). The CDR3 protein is CASSLLTGSSGNEQFF. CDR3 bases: TGTGCCAGCAGCTTACTTACCGGGAGCAGTGGGAATGAGCAGTTCTTC.

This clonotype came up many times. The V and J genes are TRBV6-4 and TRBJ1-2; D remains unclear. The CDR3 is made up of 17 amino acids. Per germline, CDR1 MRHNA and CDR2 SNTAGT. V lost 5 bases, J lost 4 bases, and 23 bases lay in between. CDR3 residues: CASSTLGSHGKTYGYTF. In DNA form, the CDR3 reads TGTGCCAGCAGTACTTTGGGCTCACACGGAAAGACCTATGGCTACACCTTC.

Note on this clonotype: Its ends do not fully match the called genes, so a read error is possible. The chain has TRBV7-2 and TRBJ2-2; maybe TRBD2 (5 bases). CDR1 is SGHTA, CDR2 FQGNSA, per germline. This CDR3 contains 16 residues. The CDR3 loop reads CASSSVLVSNAGELFF. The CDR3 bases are TGTGCCAGCAGCTCCGTACTAGTCTCGAACGCCGGGGAGCTGTTTTTT.

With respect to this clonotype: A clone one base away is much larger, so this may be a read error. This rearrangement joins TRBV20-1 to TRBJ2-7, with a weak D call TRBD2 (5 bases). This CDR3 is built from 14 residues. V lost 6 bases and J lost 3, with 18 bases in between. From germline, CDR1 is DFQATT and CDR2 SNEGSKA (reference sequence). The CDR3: CSAPGVVGVYEQYF. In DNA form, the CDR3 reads TGCAGTGCCCCTGGGGTAGTGGGAGTCTACGAGCAGTACTTC.

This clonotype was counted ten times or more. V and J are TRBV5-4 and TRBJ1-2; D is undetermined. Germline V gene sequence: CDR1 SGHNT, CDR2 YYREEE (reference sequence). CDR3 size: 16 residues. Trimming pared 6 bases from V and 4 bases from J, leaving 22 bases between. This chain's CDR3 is CASNGIVPGKTYGYTF. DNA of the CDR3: TGTGCCAGCAATGGAATCGTACCAGGAAAGACCTATGGCTACACCTTC. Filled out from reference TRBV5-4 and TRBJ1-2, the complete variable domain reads ETGVTQSPTHLIKTRGQQVTLRCSSQSGHNTVSWYQQALGQGPQFIFQYYREEENGRGNFPPRFSGLQFPNYSSELNVNALELDDSALYLCASNGIVPGKTYGYTFGSGTRLTVV.

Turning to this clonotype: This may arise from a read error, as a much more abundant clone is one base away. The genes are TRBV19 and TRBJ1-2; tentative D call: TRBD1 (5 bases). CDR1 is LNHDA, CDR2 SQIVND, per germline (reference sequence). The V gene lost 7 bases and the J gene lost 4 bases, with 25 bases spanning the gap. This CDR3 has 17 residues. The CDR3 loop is CASNSDRTNRKTYGYTF. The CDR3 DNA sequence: TGTGCCAGTAATTCCGATAGGACAAATCGAAAGACCTATGGCTACACCTTC.

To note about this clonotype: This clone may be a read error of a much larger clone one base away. The CDR3: CASSLTSSTIYF. The DNA of the CDR3 is TGTGCCAGCAGCTTAACCTCAAGCACCATATATTTT. The rearrangement uses TRBV7-9 and TRBJ1-3; D call uncertain. The CDR3 is 12 amino acids. CDR1 and CDR2 (germline): SEHNR, FQNEAQ (reference sequence). The V end lost 2 bases, the J end lost 9 bases, and 8 bases lay between the germline ends.

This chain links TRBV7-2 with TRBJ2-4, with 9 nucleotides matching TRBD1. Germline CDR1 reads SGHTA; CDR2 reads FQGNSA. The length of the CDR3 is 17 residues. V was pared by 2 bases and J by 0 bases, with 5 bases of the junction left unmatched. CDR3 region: CASSLNRGREAKNIQYF. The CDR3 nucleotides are TGTGCCAGCAGCTTAAACAGGGGGCGCGAAGCCAAAAACATTCAGTACTTC.

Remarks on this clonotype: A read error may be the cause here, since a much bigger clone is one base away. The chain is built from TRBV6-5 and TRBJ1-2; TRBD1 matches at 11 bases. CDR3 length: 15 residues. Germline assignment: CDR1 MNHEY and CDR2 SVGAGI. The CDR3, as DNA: TGTGTCAGCGCAATTGACGCCGGGACAGGGGGAAGCTACACCTTC. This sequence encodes CVSAIDAGTGGSYTF.